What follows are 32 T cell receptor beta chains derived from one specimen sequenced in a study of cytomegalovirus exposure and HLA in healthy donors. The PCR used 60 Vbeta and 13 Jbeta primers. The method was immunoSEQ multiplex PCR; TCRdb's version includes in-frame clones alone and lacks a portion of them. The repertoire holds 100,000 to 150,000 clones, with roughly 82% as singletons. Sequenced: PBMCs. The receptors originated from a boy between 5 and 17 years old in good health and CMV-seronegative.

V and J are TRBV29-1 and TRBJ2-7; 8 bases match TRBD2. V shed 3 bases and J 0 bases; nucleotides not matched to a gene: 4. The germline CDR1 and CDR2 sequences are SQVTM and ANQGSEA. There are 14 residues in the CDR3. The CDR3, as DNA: TGCAGCGTTGAGACAACTAGCGGCTCCTACGAGCAGTACTTC. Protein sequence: CSVETTSGSYEQYF.

CDR3 coding DNA: TGTGCCTGGACGTCGGGATCCTACAATGAGCAGTTCTTC. Translated: CAWTSGSYNEQFF. The chain has TRBV30 and TRBJ2-1; TRBD2 might be the D (5 bases). The V end was cut by 4 bases, the J end by 1 base, with 8 bases between. The CDR3 consists of 13 residues. CDR1 GTSNPN and CDR2 SVGIG come from the germline V gene (reference sequence).

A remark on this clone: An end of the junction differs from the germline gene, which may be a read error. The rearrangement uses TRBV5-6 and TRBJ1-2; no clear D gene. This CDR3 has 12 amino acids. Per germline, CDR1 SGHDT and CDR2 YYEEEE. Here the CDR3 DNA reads TGTGCCAGCAGCTCCGGGTTGTATGGCTACCCCTTC. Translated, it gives CASSSGLYGYPF. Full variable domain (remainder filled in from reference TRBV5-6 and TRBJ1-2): DAGVTQSPTHLIKTRGQQVTLRCSPKSGHDTVSWYQQALGQGPQFIFQYYEEEERQRGNFPDRFSGHQFPNYSSELNVNALLLGDSALYLCASSSGLYGYPFGSGTRLTVV.

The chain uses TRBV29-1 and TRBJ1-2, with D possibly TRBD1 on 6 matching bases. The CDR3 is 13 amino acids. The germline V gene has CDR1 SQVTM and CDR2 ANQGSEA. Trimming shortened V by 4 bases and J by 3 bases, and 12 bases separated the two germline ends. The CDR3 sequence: CSVVGGRDYGYTF. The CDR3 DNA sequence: TGCAGCGTTGTGGGGGGGCGAGACTATGGCTACACCTTC.

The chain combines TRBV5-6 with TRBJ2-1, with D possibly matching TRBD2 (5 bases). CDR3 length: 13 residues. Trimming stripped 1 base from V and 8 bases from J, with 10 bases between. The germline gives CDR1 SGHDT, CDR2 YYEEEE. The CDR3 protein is CASSLWQRDEQFF. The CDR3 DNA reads TGTGCCAGCAGCTTGTGGCAGAGGGATGAGCAGTTCTTC. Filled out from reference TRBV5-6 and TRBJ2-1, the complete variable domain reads DAGVTQSPTHLIKTRGQQVTLRCSPKSGHDTVSWYQQALGQGPQFIFQYYEEEERQRGNFPDRFSGHQFPNYSSELNVNALLLGDSALYLCASSLWQRDEQFFGPGTRLTVL.

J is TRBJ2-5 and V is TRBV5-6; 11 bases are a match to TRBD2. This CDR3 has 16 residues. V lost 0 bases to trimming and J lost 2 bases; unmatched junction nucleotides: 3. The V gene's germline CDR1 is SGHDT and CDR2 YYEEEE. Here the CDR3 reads CASSLGLAGGQETQYF. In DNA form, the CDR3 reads TGTGCCAGCAGCTTGGGGCTAGCGGGAGGTCAAGAGACCCAGTACTTC. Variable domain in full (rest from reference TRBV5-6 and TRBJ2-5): DAGVTQSPTHLIKTRGQQVTLRCSPKSGHDTVSWYQQALGQGPQFIFQYYEEEERQRGNFPDRFSGHQFPNYSSELNVNALLLGDSALYLCASSLGLAGGQETQYFGPGTRLLVL.

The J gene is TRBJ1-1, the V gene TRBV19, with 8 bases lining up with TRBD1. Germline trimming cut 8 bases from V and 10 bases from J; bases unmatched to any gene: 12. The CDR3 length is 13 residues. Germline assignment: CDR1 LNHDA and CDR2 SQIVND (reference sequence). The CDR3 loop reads CASAKKGQGPAFF. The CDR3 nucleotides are TGTGCCAGTGCCAAGAAAGGACAGGGACCAGCTTTCTTT. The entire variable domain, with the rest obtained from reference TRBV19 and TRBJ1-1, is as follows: DGGITQSPKYLFRKEGQNVTLSCEQNLNHDAMYWYRQDPGQGLRLIYYSQIVNDFQKGDIAEGYSVSREKKESFPLTVTSAQKNPTAFYLCASAKKGQGPAFFGQGTRLTVV.

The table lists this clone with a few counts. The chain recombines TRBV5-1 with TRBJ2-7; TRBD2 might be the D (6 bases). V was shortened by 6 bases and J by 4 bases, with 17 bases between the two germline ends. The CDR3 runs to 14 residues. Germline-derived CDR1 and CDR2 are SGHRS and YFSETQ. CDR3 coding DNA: TGCGCCAGCACCCCTACTAGCAGGGATTACGAGCAGTACTTC. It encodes CASTPTSRDYEQYF.

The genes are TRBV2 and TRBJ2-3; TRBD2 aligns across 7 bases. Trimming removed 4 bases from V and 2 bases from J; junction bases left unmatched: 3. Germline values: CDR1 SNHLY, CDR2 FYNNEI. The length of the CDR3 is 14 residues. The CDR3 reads CASSGLAVTDTQYF. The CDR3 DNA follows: TGTGCCAGCAGTGGGCTAGCGGTCACAGATACGCAGTATTTT. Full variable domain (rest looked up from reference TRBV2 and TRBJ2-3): EPEVTQTPSHQVTQMGQEVILRCVPISNHLYFYWYRQILGQKVEFLVSFYNNEISEKSEIFDDQFSVERPDGSNFTLKIRSTKLEDSAMYFCASSGLAVTDTQYFGPGTRLTVL.

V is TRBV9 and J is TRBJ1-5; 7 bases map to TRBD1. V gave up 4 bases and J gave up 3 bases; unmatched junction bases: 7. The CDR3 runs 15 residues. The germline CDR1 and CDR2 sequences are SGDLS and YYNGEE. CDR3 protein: CASSPEDRHNQPQHF. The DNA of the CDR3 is TGTGCCAGCAGCCCAGAGGACAGGCACAATCAGCCCCAGCATTTT. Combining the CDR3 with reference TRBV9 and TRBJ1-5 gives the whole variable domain DSGVTQTPKHLITATGQRVTLRCSPRSGDLSVYWYQQSLDQGLQFLIQYYNGEERAKGNILERFSAQQFPDLHSELNLSSLELGDSALYFCASSPEDRHNQPQHFGDGTRLSIL.

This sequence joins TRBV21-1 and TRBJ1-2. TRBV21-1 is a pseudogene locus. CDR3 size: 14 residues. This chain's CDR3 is CASSKGGRNYGYTF. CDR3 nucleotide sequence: TGTGCCAGCAGCAAAGGAGGCAGAAACTATGGCTACACCTTC.

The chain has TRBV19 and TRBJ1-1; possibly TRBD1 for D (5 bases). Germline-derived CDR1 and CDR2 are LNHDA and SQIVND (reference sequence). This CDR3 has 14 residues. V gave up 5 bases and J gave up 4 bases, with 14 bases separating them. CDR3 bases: TGTGCCAGTAGTCACGGACGGAGGGGCACTGAAGCTTTCTTT. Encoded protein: CASSHGRRGTEAFF. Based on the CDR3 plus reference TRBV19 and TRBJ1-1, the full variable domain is DGGITQSPKYLFRKEGQNVTLSCEQNLNHDAMYWYRQDPGQGLRLIYYSQIVNDFQKGDIAEGYSVSREKKESFPLTVTSAQKNPTAFYLCASSHGRRGTEAFFGQGTRLTVV.

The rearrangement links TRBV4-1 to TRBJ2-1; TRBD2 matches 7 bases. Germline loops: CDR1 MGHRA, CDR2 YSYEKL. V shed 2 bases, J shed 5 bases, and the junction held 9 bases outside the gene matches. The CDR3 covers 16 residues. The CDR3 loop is CASSQWEGGVHNEQFF. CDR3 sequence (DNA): TGCGCCAGCAGCCAATGGGAGGGTGGCGTGCACAATGAGCAGTTCTTC.

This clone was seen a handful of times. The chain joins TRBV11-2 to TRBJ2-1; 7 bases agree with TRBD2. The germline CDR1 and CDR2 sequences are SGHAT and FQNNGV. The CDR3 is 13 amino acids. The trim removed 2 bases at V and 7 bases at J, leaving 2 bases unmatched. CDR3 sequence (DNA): TGTGCCAGCAGCTTAATGGGGGGGAATGAGCAGTTCTTC. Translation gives CASSLMGGNEQFF.

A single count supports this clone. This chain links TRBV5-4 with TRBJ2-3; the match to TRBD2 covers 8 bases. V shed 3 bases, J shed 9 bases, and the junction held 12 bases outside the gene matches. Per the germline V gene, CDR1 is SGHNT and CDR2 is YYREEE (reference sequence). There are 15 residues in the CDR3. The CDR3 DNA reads TGTGCCAGCAGCTCTCCGGGACTAGAACAGCAAACGCAGTATTTT. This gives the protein CASSSPGLEQQTQYF.

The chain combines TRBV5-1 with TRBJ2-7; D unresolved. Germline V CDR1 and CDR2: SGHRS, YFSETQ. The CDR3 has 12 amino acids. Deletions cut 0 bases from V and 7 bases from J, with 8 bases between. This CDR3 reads CASSLVNGEQYF. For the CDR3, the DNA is TGCGCCAGCAGCTTGGTCAACGGGGAGCAGTACTTC. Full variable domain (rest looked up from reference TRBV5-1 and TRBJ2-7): KAGVTQTPRYLIKTRGQQVTLSCSPISGHRSVSWYQQTPGQGLQFLFEYFSETQRNKGNFPGRFSGRQFSNSRSEMNVSTLELGDSALYLCASSLVNGEQYFGPGTRLTVT.

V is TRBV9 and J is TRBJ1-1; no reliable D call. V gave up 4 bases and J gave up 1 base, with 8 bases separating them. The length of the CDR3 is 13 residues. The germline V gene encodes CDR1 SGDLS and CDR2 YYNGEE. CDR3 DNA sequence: TGTGCCAGCAGCCCAGTACCGAACACTGAAGCTTTCTTT. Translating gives CASSPVPNTEAFF. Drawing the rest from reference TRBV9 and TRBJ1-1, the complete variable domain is DSGVTQTPKHLITATGQRVTLRCSPRSGDLSVYWYQQSLDQGLQFLIQYYNGEERAKGNILERFSAQQFPDLHSELNLSSLELGDSALYFCASSPVPNTEAFFGQGTRLTVV.

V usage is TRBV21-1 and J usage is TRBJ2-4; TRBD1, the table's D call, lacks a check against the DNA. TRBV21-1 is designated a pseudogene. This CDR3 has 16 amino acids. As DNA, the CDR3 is TGTGCCAGCAGTAAAGGGACAGGGTGGGTCAAAAACATTCAGTACTTC. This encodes CASSKGTGWVKNIQYF.

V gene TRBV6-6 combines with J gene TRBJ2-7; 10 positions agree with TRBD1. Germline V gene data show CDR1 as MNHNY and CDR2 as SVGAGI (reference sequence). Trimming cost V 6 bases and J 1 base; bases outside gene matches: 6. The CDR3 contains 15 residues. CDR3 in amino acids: CASRIRDRGSYEQYF. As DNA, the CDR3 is TGTGCCAGCAGAATCCGGGACAGGGGTTCCTACGAGCAGTACTTC.

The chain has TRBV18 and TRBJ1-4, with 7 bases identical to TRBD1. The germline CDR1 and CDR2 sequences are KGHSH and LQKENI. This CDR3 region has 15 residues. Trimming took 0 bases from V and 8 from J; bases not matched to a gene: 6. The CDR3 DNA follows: TGTGCCAGCTCACCACCTGGATTCAGGGGGGAAAAACTGTTTTTT. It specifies CASSPPGFRGEKLFF.

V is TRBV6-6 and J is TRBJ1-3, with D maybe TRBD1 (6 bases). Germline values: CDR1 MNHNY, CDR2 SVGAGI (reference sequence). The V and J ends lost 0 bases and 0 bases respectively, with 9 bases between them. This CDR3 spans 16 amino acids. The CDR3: CASSYSNRASGNTIYF. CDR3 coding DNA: TGTGCCAGCAGTTACTCGAACAGGGCCTCTGGAAACACCATATATTTT.

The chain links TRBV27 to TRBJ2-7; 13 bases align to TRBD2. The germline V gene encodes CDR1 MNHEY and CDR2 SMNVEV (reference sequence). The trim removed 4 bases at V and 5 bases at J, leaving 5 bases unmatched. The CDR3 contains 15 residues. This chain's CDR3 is CASSSGLAGVDEQYF. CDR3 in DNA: TGTGCCAGCAGTTCAGGACTAGCGGGAGTTGACGAGCAGTACTTC.

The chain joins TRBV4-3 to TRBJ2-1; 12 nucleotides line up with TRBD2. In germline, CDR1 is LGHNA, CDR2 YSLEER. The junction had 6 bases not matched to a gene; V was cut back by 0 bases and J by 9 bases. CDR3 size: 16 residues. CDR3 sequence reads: CASSQDRASGRVEQFF. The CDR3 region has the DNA TGCGCCAGCAGCCAAGATCGGGCTAGCGGGAGGGTTGAGCAGTTCTTC.

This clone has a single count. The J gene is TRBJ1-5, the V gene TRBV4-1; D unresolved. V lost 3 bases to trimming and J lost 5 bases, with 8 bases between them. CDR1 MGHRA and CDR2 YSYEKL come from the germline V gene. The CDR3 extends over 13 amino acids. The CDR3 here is CASSQISDQPQHF. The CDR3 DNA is TGCGCCAGCAGCCAGATTAGTGATCAGCCCCAGCATTTT.

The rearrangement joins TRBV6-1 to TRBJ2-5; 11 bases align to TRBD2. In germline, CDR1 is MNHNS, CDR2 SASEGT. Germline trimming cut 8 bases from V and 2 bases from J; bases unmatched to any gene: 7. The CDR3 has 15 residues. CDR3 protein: CASARLAGPQETQYF. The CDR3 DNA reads TGTGCCAGCGCTCGACTAGCGGGACCTCAAGAGACCCAGTACTTC.

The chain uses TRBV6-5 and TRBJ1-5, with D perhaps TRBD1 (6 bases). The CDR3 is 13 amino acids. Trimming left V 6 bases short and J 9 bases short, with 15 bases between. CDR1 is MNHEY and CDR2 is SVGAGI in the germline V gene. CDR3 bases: TGTGCCAGCAGCACAGGGCCCCCCTGGCCCCAGCATTTT. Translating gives CASSTGPPWPQHF.

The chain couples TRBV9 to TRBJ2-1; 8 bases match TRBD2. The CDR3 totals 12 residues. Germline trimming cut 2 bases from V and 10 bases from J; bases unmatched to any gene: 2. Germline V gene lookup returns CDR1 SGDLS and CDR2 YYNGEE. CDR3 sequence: CASSVGGREQFF. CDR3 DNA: TGTGCCAGCAGCGTGGGCGGGAGGGAGCAGTTCTTC.

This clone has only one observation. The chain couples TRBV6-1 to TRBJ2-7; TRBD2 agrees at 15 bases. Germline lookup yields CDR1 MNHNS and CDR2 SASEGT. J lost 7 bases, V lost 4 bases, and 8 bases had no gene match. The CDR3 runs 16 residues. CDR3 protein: CASSAGLAGGSTEQYF. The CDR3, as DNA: TGTGCCAGCAGTGCTGGACTAGCGGGAGGGTCTACGGAGCAGTACTTC.

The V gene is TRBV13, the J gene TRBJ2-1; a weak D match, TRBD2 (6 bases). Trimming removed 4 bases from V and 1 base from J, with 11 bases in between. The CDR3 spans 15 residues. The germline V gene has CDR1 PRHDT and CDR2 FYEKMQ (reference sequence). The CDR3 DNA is TGTGCCAGCAGCTCCGGGGGTAGATCCTACAATGAGCAGTTCTTC. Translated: CASSSGGRSYNEQFF.

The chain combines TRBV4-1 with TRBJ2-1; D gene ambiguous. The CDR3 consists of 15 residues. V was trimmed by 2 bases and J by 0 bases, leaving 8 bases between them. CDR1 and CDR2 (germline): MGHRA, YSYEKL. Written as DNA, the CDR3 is TGCGCCAGCAGCCAACAGGCAAGCTCCTACAATGAGCAGTTCTTC. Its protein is CASSQQASSYNEQFF.

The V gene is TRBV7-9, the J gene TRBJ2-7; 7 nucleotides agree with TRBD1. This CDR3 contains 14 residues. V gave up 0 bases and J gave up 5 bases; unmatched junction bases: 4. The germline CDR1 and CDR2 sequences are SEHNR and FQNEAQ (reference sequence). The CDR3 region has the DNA TGTGCCAGCAGCTTAGCGGGGACAGACAACGAGCAGTACTTC. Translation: CASSLAGTDNEQYF.

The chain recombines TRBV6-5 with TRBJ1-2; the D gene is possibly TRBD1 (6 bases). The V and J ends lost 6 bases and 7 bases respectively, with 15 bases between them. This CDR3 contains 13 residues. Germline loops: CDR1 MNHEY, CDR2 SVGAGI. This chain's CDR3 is CASRTGSGGGYTF. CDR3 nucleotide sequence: TGTGCCAGCAGAACAGGGTCGGGTGGTGGCTACACCTTC.